This record concerns one T cell receptor (beta chain) sequence. Its antigen is not known. This CDR3 comprises 15 residues. V dropped 4 bases and J dropped 1 base, with 11 bases sitting between them. The germline V gene encodes CDR1 SGDLS and CDR2 YYNGEE. Treatment indicated: about 20 received Ad26.COV2.S at low or high dose, single or two shots; 5 received placebo; per-sample allocation not given. Vaccine and placebo recipients were sampled on day 63 after the first injection. An Ad26 vector carrying the Wuhan-strain SARS-CoV-2 spike served as the vaccine. This entry is derived from a study of Ad26.COV2.S vaccination and SARS-CoV-2 variants. General study points: In vaccinated individuals, spike-specific CD8+ and CD4+ T cell responses reportedly displayed substantial breadth.

Data came from immunoSEQ multiplex PCR; TCRdb stores just in-frame clones and leaves some out. The data show roughly 420,000 clones, 89% seen once. The rearrangement joins TRBV9 to TRBJ2-2; D gene unclear. The sequence was obtained from a person between 18 and 60 years old who received the Ad26.COV2.S COVID-19 vaccine or a placebo. This sample comprised peripheral blood, obtained in a trial of Ad26.COV2.S vaccine versus placebo. The CDR3 DNA is TGTGCCAGCAGCCGAACCAACTGGAACACCGGGGAGCTGTTTTTT. Encoded protein: CASSRTNWNTGELFF.